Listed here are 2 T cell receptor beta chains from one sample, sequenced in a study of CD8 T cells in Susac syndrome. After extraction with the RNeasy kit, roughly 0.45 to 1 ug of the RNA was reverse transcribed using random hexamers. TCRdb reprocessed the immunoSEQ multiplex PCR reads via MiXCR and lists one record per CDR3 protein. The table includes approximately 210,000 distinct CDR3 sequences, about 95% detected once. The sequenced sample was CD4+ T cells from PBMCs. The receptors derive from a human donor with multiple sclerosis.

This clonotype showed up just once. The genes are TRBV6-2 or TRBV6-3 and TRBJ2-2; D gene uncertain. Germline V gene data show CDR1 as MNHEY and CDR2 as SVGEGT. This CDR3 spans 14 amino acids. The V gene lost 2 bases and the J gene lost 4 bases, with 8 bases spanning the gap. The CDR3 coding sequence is TGTGCCAGCAGTTACGACATACCCACCGGGGAGCTGTTTTTT. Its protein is CASSYDIPTGELFF.

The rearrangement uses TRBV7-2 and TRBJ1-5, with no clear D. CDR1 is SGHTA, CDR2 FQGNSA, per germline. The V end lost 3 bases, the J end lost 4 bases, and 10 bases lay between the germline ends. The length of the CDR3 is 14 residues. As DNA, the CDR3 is TGTGCCAGCAGCTTGACGGGCATTAATCAGCCCCAGCATTTT. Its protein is CASSLTGINQPQHF. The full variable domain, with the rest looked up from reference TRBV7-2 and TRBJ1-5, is GAGVSQSPSNKVTEKGKDVELRCDPISGHTALYWYRQSLGQGLEFLIYFQGNSAPDKSGLPSDRFSAERTGGSVSTLTIQRTQQEDSAVYLCASSLTGINQPQHFGDGTRLSIL.